These 18 T cell receptor beta chains share one sample of origin, sequenced in a study of kidney transplant recipient with SARS-CoV-2 infection. One entry per CDR3 protein results from TCRdb running MiXCR on the reads. Counted here are roughly 230,000 distinct CDR3 sequences, around 30% occurring once; the ten biggest clones make up roughly 7%. Sequenced here: a blood sample, sampled at baseline and on day 111 from a kidney transplant recipient. All receptors derive from a male patient between 25 and 39 years old who had COVID-19 and was a kidney transplant recipient. Certain T cells may be donor cells from the graft.

On this clonotype itself: A much larger clone sits a single nucleotide away, making a read error possible. The V gene is TRBV12-3 or TRBV12-4, the J gene TRBJ1-6; 7 bases match TRBD1. The CDR3 is 14 amino acids. The DNA of the CDR3 is TGTGCCATCAGTGCGCGACAGGGTAATTCACCCCTCCACTTT. It is translated as CAISARQGNSPLHF.

The sample holds a few counts of this clonotype. A much more abundant neighbour one base away suggests this may be a read error. The gene calls are TRBV28 and TRBJ1-2, with D uncertain. Germline V gives CDR1 MDHEN, CDR2 SYDVKM. V was cut by 7 bases and J by 7 bases, with 22 bases left in between. The CDR3 loop spans 15 amino acids. This CDR3 reads CASTPSQALPLGYTF. CDR3 sequence (DNA): TGTGCCAGCACCCCATCCCAGGCTCTTCCCCTTGGCTACACCTTC.

This clonotype was found a few times. J is TRBJ1-2 and V is TRBV5-3; D ambiguous. TRBV5-3 qualifies as an ORF whose function is uncertain. Between the trimmed V and J ends, which lost 7 bases and 4 bases, there was a span of 23 bases. CDR3 length equals 16 residues. The DNA for the CDR3 is TGTGCCAGAGAGCATATAGTGGTGAGAAAGACCTATGGCTACACCTTC. It codes for CAREHIVVRKTYGYTF.

This clonotype turned up a few times. The chain has TRBV19 and TRBJ2-1, with TRBD2 matching 10 bases. Germline V lookup: CDR1 LNHDA, CDR2 SQIVND (reference sequence). V trimming: 8 bases; J trimming: 9 bases; junction bases outside the gene matches: 10. The CDR3 runs 14 residues. The CDR3: CASGATSGNAEQFF. The CDR3 nucleotides read TGTGCCAGTGGAGCTACTAGCGGGAACGCTGAGCAGTTCTTC.

In this sample, this clonotype turned up many times. This chain joins TRBV7-2 and TRBJ2-5; 10 bases agree with TRBD2. This CDR3 contains 15 residues. V dropped 5 bases and J dropped 4; count of bases not matched to a gene: 7. CDR1 and CDR2 from the germline V gene are SGHTA and FQGNSA. The CDR3 nucleotides read TGTGCCAGCAGCCCTCGGGCTAGCGGGAGAGAGACCCAGTACTTC. Amino acids: CASSPRASGRETQYF.

Remarks on this clonotype: This may be a read error, as it is one base from a much larger clone. The V call is TRBV2, the J call TRBJ2-7, with 8 bases aligning to TRBD1. CDR1 SNHLY and CDR2 FYNNEI come from the germline V gene. This CDR3 is built from 15 residues. Germline trimming cut 6 bases from V and 2 bases from J; bases unmatched to any gene: 9. The CDR3 nucleotides are TGTGCCAGCAGGGAGGGCGGACAGGGCACCTACGAGCAGTACTTC. Protein sequence: CASREGGQGTYEQYF.

This clonotype was seen repeatedly, ten times or more. V and J are TRBV2 and TRBJ1-2; D not certain. CDR3 length: 16 amino acids. Trimming pared 0 bases from V and 5 bases from J, leaving 16 bases between. From germline, CDR1 is SNHLY and CDR2 FYNNEI. The CDR3 region is CASSEARAEGFYGYTF. The DNA of the CDR3 is TGTGCCAGCAGTGAAGCGAGGGCCGAGGGATTTTATGGCTACACCTTC.

To note about this clonotype: It may be a read error: a sequence one base away is much more abundant. The V gene is TRBV6-8, the J gene TRBJ2-7, with 11 bases fitting TRBD2. The CDR3 contains 15 residues. Looked up from germline, CDR1 is MNHGY and CDR2 is SAAAGT. For the CDR3, the DNA is TGTGCCAGCAGACCACGACTAGCGGGATCCTACGAGCAGTGCTTC. Translated: CASRPRLAGSYEQCF.

The sample holds many counts of this clonotype. This sequence joins TRBV6-2 or TRBV6-3 and TRBJ1-5; possible D gene TRBD1, 5 bases. The CDR3 spans 16 residues. The V gene's germline CDR1 is MNHEY and CDR2 SVGEGT. V lost 0 bases and J 4 bases, leaving 13 bases between the germline ends. CDR3 bases: TGTGCCAGCAGTTACTCGACAGCCCGGGGAAATCAGCCCCAGCATTTT. This sequence encodes CASSYSTARGNQPQHF.

This clonotype was seen a few times. The chain employs TRBV8-2 and TRBJ1-2. TRBV8-2 is recorded as a pseudogene. The CDR3 consists of 16 residues. CDR3 coding DNA: TGTGGCAGTAACAAGCGTGATAGCCGAAAGACCTATGGCTACACCTTC. It encodes CGSNKRDSRKTYGYTF.

As to this clonotype: A clone one base away is much larger, so this may be a read error. The J gene is TRBJ2-2, the V gene TRBV27; TRBD2 matches at 10 bases. CDR1 is MNHEY and CDR2 is SMNVEV in the germline V gene (reference sequence). CDR3 length: 16 amino acids. CDR3 bases: TGTGCCAACAGTTCTAGCGGGAGCCCGAAGGCCGGGGAGCTGTTTTTT. Its protein product is CANSSSGSPKAGELFF.

This clonotype was seen a single time. A much more abundant neighbour one base away suggests this may be a read error. V and J are TRBV11-3 and TRBJ1-1, with D uncertain. The germline gives CDR1 SGHNT, CDR2 YENEEA. The CDR3 covers 15 residues. The CDR3 DNA sequence: TGTGCCAGCAGCTTAGTTTCTGGGGTGAACACTGAAGTTTTCTTT. It is translated as CASSLVSGVNTEVFF.

With regard to this clonotype: A read error is possible here, since a much larger clone lies one base away. Since the CDR3 does not end with the conserved phenylalanine or tryptophan, this likely comes from a read error. The chain recombines TRBV6-1 with TRBJ1-6, with a possible D match to TRBD1 (6 bases). This CDR3 has 14 amino acids. CDR1 MNHNS and CDR2 SASEGT come from the germline V gene. The V end was cut by 5 bases, the J end by 9 bases, with 14 bases between. The CDR3: CASSLRGVGSPLHL. In nucleotides, the CDR3 is TGTGCCAGCAGTCTGAGGGGGGTGGGTTCACCCCTCCACCTT.

In its sample, this clonotype was seen many times. The chain has TRBV15 and TRBJ2-6, with 7 bases that match TRBD1. Germline V gives CDR1 LNHNV, CDR2 YYDKDF (reference sequence). J gave up 1 base and V 6 bases, and 6 bases lay outside the gene matches. The CDR3 totals 16 residues. The CDR3 nucleotides are TGTGCCACCAGTACCTGGACAGGTTCTGGGGCCAACGTCCTGACTTTC. Translated: CATSTWTGSGANVLTF.

The chain carries TRBV2 and TRBJ2-7; 7 nucleotides line up with TRBD1. Unmatched junction bases numbered 15, after V lost 7 bases and J lost 0 bases. CDR3 size: 17 residues. Germline loops: CDR1 SNHLY, CDR2 FYNNEI. DNA of the CDR3: TGTGCCAGCATCGCAAATCCCGCACAGGGGACCTCCTACGAGCAGTACTTC. This encodes CASIANPAQGTSYEQYF.

Many counts were recorded for this clonotype. This chain joins TRBV28 and TRBJ2-3, with TRBD2 identical over 8 bases. CDR3 size: 12 residues. Germline assignment: CDR1 MDHEN and CDR2 SYDVKM. V was clipped by 6 bases and J by 6 bases; unmatched bases: 2. The CDR3 DNA reads as TGTGCCAGCAGAGAGCGGGAGGATACGCAGTATTTT. This sequence encodes CASREREDTQYF.

As regards this clonotype: This may be a read error: a much more frequent sequence differs by one nucleotide. V gene TRBV3-1 combines with J gene TRBJ2-7; D unclear. This CDR3 comprises 11 residues. Germline lookup yields CDR1 LGHDT and CDR2 YNNKEL (reference sequence). The CDR3 nucleotides read TGTGTCAGCAGCCAAACGACGAACACATACTTC. Translation: CVSSQTTNTYF.

Of note for this clonotype: A much larger clone sits a single nucleotide away, making a read error possible. The rearrangement joins TRBV4-3 to TRBJ2-2, with D tentatively TRBD1 (5 bases). V lost 1 base and J lost 6, with 12 bases in between. The CDR3 is 15 amino acids. Germline V gives CDR1 LGHNA, CDR2 YSLEER. CDR3 DNA: TGCGCCAGCAGCCAAGGGATAGTAGGGGCCGGGGAGCTGTTTTTT. This codes for CASSQGIVGAGELFF.